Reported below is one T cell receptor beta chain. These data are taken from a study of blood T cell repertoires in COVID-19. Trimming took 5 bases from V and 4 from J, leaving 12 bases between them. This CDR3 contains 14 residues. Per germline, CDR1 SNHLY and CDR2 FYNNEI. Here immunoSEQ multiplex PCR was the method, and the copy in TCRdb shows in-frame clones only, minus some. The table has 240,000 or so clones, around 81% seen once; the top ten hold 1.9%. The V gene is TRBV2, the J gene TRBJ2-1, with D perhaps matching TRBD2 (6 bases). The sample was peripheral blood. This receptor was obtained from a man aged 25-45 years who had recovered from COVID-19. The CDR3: CASSKGLGYNEQFF. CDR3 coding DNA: TGTGCCAGCAGTAAGGGACTGGGTTACAATGAGCAGTTCTTC. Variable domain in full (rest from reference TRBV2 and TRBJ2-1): EPEVTQTPSHQVTQMGQEVILRCVPISNHLYFYWYRQILGQKVEFLVSFYNNEISEKSEIFDDQFSVERPDGSNFTLKIRSTKLEDSAMYFCASSKGLGYNEQFFGPGTRLTVL.